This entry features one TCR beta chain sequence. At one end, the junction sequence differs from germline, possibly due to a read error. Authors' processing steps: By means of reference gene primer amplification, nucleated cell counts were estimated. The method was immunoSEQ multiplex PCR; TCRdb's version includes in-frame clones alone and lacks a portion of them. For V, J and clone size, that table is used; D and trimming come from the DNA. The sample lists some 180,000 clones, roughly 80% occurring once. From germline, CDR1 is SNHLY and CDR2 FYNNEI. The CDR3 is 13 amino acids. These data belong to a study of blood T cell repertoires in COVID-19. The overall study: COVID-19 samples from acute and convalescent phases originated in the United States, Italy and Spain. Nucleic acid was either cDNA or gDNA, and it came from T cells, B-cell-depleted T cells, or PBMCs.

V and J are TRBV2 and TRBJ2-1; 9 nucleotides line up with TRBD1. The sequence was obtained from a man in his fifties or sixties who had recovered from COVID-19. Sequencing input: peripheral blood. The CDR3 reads CASSEDRGDEQFF. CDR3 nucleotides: TGTGCCAGCAGCGAAGACAGGGGGGATGAGCAGTTCTTC.